The rows below give T cell receptor beta chains drawn from one sample of a study of cytomegalovirus exposure and HLA in healthy donors. Repertoires were generated with immunoSEQ multiplex PCR, while TCRdb's copy carries only in-frame clones and drops some. This table has about 67,000 clones, over 75% appearing once. Sequencing was carried out using PBMCs. The receptor set was obtained from a woman in her 30s in good health and CMV-seropositive. Both conserved end residues are part of each CDR3. Fields, in order: J gene, V gene, clone size, D gene, CDR3 protein, CDR3 DNA. A D gene is named only where the DNA matches it firmly. Rows may omit the clone size; those that give it use once, few, many or a size class.

TRBJ2-2 | TRBV7-6 | once | TRBD2 | CASSIAGGITGELFF | TGTGCCAGCAGTATAGCGGGAGGTATCACCGGGGAGCTGTTTTTT
TRBJ2-7 | TRBV7-9 | . | TRBD2 | CASSLTSSGRDSYEQYF | TGTGCCAGCAGCTTAACATCTAGCGGGAGAGATTCCTACGAGCAGTACTTC
TRBJ2-3 | TRBV5-1 | . | TRBD2 | CASKWGGGPSDTQYF | TGCGCCAGCAAATGGGGGGGAGGGCCCTCAGATACGCAGTATTTT
TRBJ2-1 | TRBV2 | . | TRBD1 | CASSEARQGAATKQFF | TGTGCCAGCAGTGAAGCGAGGCAGGGGGCGGCGACGAAGCAGTTCTTC
TRBJ1-5 | TRBV5-5 | . | TRBD1 | CASSSSRDRGGSQPQHF | TGTGCCAGCAGCTCGTCCCGGGACAGGGGCGGGAGTCAGCCCCAGCATTTT
TRBJ2-1 | TRBV27 | . | TRBD1 | CASSKGQGRLDEQFF | TGTGCCAGCAGTAAGGGACAGGGGAGGCTAGATGAGCAGTTCTTC
TRBJ2-1 | TRBV9 | . | TRBD2 | CASSTRLAPYNEQFF | TGTGCCAGCAGCACCCGACTAGCGCCCTACAATGAGCAGTTCTTC
TRBJ2-7 | TRBV7-9 | . | TRBD2 | CASSPRPGTSYEQYF | TGTGCCAGCAGCCCGCGCCCCGGGACTAGCTACGAGCAGTACTTC
TRBJ2-7 | TRBV7-9 | . | TRBD2 | CASSSGLAYEQYF | TGTGCCAGCAGCTCGGGACTAGCTTACGAGCAGTACTTC
TRBJ1-1 | TRBV6-1 | once | . | CATHFTVPANTEAFF | TGTGCCACCCATTTTACAGTCCCCGCGAACACTGAAGCTTTCTTT
TRBJ1-5 | TRBV28 | . | TRBD1 | CATVFIRDSHQPQHF | TGTGCCACCGTTTTTATCCGGGACAGTCATCAGCCCCAGCATTTT
TRBJ2-5 | TRBV4-1 | . | TRBD2 | CASSQGLAGKGSQETQYF | TGCGCCAGCAGCCAGGGACTAGCGGGGAAAGGTTCACAAGAGACCCAGTACTTC